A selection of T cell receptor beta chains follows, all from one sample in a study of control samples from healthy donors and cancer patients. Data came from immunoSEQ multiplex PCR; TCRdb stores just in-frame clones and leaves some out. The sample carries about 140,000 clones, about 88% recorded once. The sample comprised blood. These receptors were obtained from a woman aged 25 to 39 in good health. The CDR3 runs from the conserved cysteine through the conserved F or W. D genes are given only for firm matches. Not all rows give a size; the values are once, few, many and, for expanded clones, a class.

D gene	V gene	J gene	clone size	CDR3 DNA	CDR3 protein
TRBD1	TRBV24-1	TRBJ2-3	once	TGTGCCACCAGTGATCGGACAGGGGCTACAGATACGCAGTATTTT	CATSDRTGATDTQYF
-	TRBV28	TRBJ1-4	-	TGTGCCAGCAGTTTAGGGCAAACAGGCCACTTTTTT	CASSLGQTGHFF
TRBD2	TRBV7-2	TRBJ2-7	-	TGTGCCAGCAGCGCAAGGACTAGCGGGACCTTCTTCTACGAGCAGTACTTC	CASSARTSGTFFYEQYF
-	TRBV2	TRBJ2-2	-	TGTGCCAGGTCGCCTAGGTCCCAGCGCACCGGGGAGCTGTTTTTT	CARSPRSQRTGELFF
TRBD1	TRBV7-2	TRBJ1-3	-	TGTGCCAGCAGCCACAATGTGGGACAGGGGAACACCATATATTTT	CASSHNVGQGNTIYF
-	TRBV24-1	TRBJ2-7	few	TGTGCCACCAGTGATTCCAGGCCACCCTACGAGCAGTACTTC	CATSDSRPPYEQYF
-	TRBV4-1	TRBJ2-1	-	TGCGCCAGCAGCCCGGGACCGAGCTCCTACAATGAGCAGTTCTTC	CASSPGPSSYNEQFF
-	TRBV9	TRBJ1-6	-	TGTGCCAGCAGCGGGGGATCTGCGAGCTCCTATAATTCACCCCTCCACTTT	CASSGGSASSYNSPLHF
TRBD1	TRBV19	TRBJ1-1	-	TGTGCCAGCCTACGCAGGGGGCGCGTCACTGAAGCTTTCTTT	CASLRRGRVTEAFF
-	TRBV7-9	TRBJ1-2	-	TGTGCCAGCAGCTTAGACGGGGCCTCCTATGGCTACACCTTC	CASSLDGASYGYTF
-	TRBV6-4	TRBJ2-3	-	TGTGCCAGCAGTGCGCGTCACGCAGATACGCAGTATTTT	CASSARHADTQYF
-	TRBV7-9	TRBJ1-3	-	TGTGCCAGCAGCTTCGCCAGGGACACCATATATTTT	CASSFARDTIYF
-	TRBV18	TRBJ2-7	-	TGTGCCAGCTCACTTTCGGGACAAAGAGACGAGCAGTACTTC	CASSLSGQRDEQYF
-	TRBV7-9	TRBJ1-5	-	TGTGCCAGCAGCTTAGGAGGGGATCAGCCCCAGCATTTT	CASSLGGDQPQHF
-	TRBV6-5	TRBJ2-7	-	TGTGCCAGCAGTTACTCGCCGGGAACCTACGAGCAGTACTTC	CASSYSPGTYEQYF
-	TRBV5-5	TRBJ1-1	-	TGTGCCAGCAGCTTCCACGTCCGGAACACTGAAGCTTTCTTT	CASSFHVRNTEAFF
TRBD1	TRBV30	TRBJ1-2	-	TGTGCCGGACTGTCAGGGGGTGATGGCTACACCTTC	CAGLSGGDGYTF
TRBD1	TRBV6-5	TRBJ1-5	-	TGTGCCAGCAGTCCCTTGGACAGGGTGAATCAGCCCCAGCATTTT	CASSPLDRVNQPQHF